This T cell receptor beta chain was profiled in a study of blood T cell repertoires in COVID-19. Some clones are missing from TCRdb's copy, which holds only in-frame ones; the method was immunoSEQ multiplex PCR. The sample lists approximately 200,000 clones; about 87% were seen once. Everyone who took part was about 18 to 90 years old, and they came from some 23 US areas. Membership in each cohort depended on participant-reported clinical history. Before they entered the study, exposed participants had met a COVID-19 case within 2 weeks. Germline loops: CDR1 MNHEY, CDR2 SMNVEV (reference sequence). V lost 8 bases and J lost 4, with 9 bases in between. This CDR3 is built from 12 residues.

This TCR was recovered from a woman aged 25-40 years who had been exposed to COVID-19. The sequencing sample was made of PBMCs or T cells enriched from blood (not recorded which). This chain joins TRBV27 and TRBJ1-5; D ambiguous. The CDR3 nucleotides read TGTGCCAGCGGTTCAGGAAATCAGCCCCAGCATTTT. This codes for CASGSGNQPQHF.